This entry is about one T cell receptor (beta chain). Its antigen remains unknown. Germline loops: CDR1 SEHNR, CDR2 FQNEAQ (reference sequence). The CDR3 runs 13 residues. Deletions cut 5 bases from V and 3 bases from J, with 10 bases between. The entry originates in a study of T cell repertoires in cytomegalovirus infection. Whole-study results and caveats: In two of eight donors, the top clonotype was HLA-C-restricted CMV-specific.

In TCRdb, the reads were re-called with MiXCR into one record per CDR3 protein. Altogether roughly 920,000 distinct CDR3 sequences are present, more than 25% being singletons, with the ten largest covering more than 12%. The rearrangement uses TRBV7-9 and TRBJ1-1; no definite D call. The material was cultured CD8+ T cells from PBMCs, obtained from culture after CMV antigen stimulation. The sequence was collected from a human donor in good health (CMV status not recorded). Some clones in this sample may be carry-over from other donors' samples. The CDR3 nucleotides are TGTGCCAGCAGCCCGGCGGGAGACACTGAAGCTTTCTTT. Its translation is CASSPAGDTEAFF.